This TCR beta chain is from a study of T cells in localized non-small cell lung cancer (TCRdb year 2020). In the study overall: Comparing tumors with uninvolved tumor-adjacent lungs, the study looked at the T cell repertoires of 236 patients with early-stage NSCLC. The cohort comprised around 250 treatment-naïve NSCLC patients with resected, localized lung tumors. The mean age of the NSCLC patients was just over 65 years, with 130 or so men and 100 to 110 women. Beyond this particular receptor, the publication reports: Longer overall survival was associated with higher blood T cell density, whereas shorter survival was associated with higher adjacent-lung clonality. Because the study design was exploratory, TCR variables were selected using unadjusted p-values without false-discovery rate correction. A median of roughly 56 of the top 100 tumor clones were detected in paired uninvolved adjacent lung, and around 30 of these tumor clones were also found among the top 100 clones of the paired uninvolved adjacent lung. Because multi-region tumor sequencing was not done, intratumor heterogeneity could not be ruled out. Uninvolved tumor-adjacent lung showed the highest T cell clonality, higher than tumor, which suggests more focused antigenic responses in the uninvolved tumor-adjacent lung.

Concerning this clone: No antigen is known for it. No qualities accompany the bases; no much larger clone lies one base away.

TCR beta CDR3 regions were sequenced from DNA using the immunoSEQ Assay. In the source study's methods: To compute T cell density, TCR beta template counts were normalized to usable DNA, which was estimated by amplifying housekeeping genes. Using the preseqR package, richness was estimated by extrapolating to 120,000 templates for tissue samples and 400,000 templates for PBMC samples. Clonality was taken to be one minus Pielou's evenness. Tissue-enriched TCRs were identified by differential abundance testing using productive amino-acid clonotypes, minimum total count 5 and alpha 0.1. The Jaccard Index and the Morisita Overlap Index were used to quantify repertoire overlap between compartments. GLIPH grouped TCR beta CDR3s together with public tetramer-defined viral CDR3s, and a viral motif had to include at least three viral sequences and show V-gene enrichment. The table was pulled from immuneACCESS by TCRdb, which kept in-frame rearrangements only. Such tables lose some clones; where checked, under half of the loss comes from unresolved V genes, and the rest has no known cause. Clone size and V and J calls were adopted from that table, with D and trimming inferred from the DNA. This sample comprises fewer than 20,000 clones, around 87% of them detected only once. Clones ranked in the top ten supply 0.9% to 1.5% of the sample.

At diagnosis, peripheral blood, uninvolved tumor-adjacent lung and tumor were collected and stored as a combination of fresh-frozen and FFPE material. For TCR repertoire profiling, blood samples were analyzed as peripheral blood mononuclear cells. The CDR3 sequence holds 12 residues, the cysteine and phenylalanine included. CDR3 DNA only is kept here, 36 bases in frame from base 1. Sequenced here: peripheral blood mononuclear cells, sampled before any cancer treatment. Recombination linked TRBV21-1 to TRBJ1-1. TRBV21-1 is described as a pseudogene. The clonotype originates from a woman aged 35 to 69 with stage III lung adenocarcinoma. The DNA is TGTGCCAGCAGGTTAAAGAACACTGAAGCTTTCTTT. Its product reads: CASRLKNTEAFF.